The 2 T cell receptor beta chains below were found in one sample sequenced in a study of blood T cells in healthy people across ages. A second PCR, run for about 7 to 11 cycles, used a sample-barcoded 5' primer plus a J-beta primer mix. TCRdb re-called the 5' RACE reads with MiXCR, one entry per CDR3 protein. The data show 1.5 million to 2 million distinct CDR3 sequences, with roughly 50% seen just once and less than 2.5% held by the top ten. Sequenced sample: blood. The origin of the receptors is a woman aged 40-49 years in good health.

The chain recombines TRBV5-1 with TRBJ2-5, with D possibly being TRBD1 or TRBD2 (6 bases each). CDR3 size: 14 residues. The ends were cut back, 6 bases at V and 6 bases at J, with 18 bases in the middle. Looked up from germline, CDR1 is SGHRS and CDR2 is YFSETQ. CDR3 DNA sequence: TGCGCCAGCAACGAACCGGGGGCGGCGAAGACCCAGTACTTC. It specifies CASNEPGAAKTQYF.

The V gene is TRBV4-3, the J gene TRBJ2-2; D not certain. Trimming cost V 0 bases and J 3 bases, with 5 bases left between them. The CDR3 sequence is 14 residues long. Per the germline V gene, CDR1 is LGHNA and CDR2 is YSLEER. This chain's CDR3 is CASSQDLYTGELFF. CDR3 DNA sequence: TGCGCCAGCAGCCAAGACCTCTACACCGGGGAGCTGTTTTTT.